The 11 T cell receptor beta chains below were found in one sample sequenced in a study of graft-versus-host responses after intestinal transplantation. The table came from immunoSEQ multiplex PCR; TCRdb's copy has only in-frame clones and leaves some out. Here the sample spans about 39,000 clones, over 90% being singletons. These TCRs are of unknown antigen specificity. The source material was unstimulated CD8+ T cells sorted from spleen or lymph node cells, sampled before transplant. The source of these receptors is a human donor who was the organ donor for an intestinal transplant.

The gene calls are TRBV9 and TRBJ2-1, with D perhaps matching TRBD1 (6 bases). Germline assignment: CDR1 SGDLS and CDR2 YYNGEE. Trimming took 3 bases from V and 8 from J, leaving 18 bases between them. The CDR3 is made up of 15 amino acids. The CDR3, as DNA: TGTGCCAGCAGCGCCACCGGGACACTGAGGGATGAGCAGTTCTTC. Residues: CASSATGTLRDEQFF.

The V and J genes are TRBV6-5 and TRBJ2-3; D call uncertain. V lost 7 bases to trimming and J lost 6 bases, with 11 bases between them. CDR1 is MNHEY and CDR2 is SVGAGI in the germline V gene. The CDR3 length is 12 residues. CDR3 amino acids: CASTSQRDTQYF. The CDR3 DNA reads TGTGCCAGCACTTCCCAGCGTGATACGCAGTATTTT.

V gene TRBV6-6 combines with J gene TRBJ1-2; maybe TRBD1 (6 bases). V lost 5 bases and J 8 bases, leaving 12 bases between the germline ends. Germline V gene lookup returns CDR1 MNHNY and CDR2 SVGAGI (reference sequence). This CDR3 is 12 amino acids long. CDR3 nucleotides: TGTGCCAGCAGTGATTCAGGGGTAGGCTACACCTTC. This encodes CASSDSGVGYTF.

The genes are TRBV11-1 and TRBJ2-3; 7 bases fit TRBD2. The CDR3 length is 16 residues. Unmatched junction bases numbered 6, after V lost 1 base and J lost 2 bases. From germline, CDR1 is SGHAT and CDR2 FQDESV (reference sequence). The CDR3 here is CASSLDAAGFTDTQYF. CDR3 in DNA: TGTGCCAGCAGCTTAGACGCAGCGGGATTCACAGATACGCAGTATTTT.

V gene TRBV6-1 combines with J gene TRBJ1-5; no clear D gene. CDR3 length: 13 amino acids. V lost 2 bases and J lost 0, with 2 bases in between. Germline lookup yields CDR1 MNHNS and CDR2 SASEGT. CDR3 sequence (DNA): TGTGCCAGCAGTGAATATAGCAATCAGCCCCAGCATTTT. Its translation is CASSEYSNQPQHF.

This chain connects TRBV5-8 to TRBJ1-2; D might be TRBD1 (5 bases). This CDR3 has 14 amino acids. Deletions cut 6 bases from V and 2 bases from J, with 14 bases between. CDR1 and CDR2 (germline): SGHTS, YDEGEE. The CDR3 DNA sequence: TGTGCCAGCACTCCTCCGGGGACCAACTATGGCTACACCTTC. This codes for CASTPPGTNYGYTF.

V gene TRBV7-3 combines with J gene TRBJ1-1, with 9 bases matching TRBD1. V dropped 4 bases and J dropped 6; count of bases not matched to a gene: 9. The CDR3 runs 15 residues. Germline loops: CDR1 SGHTA, CDR2 FQGTGA. CDR3 region: CASSSSGDRAPEAFF. The CDR3 nucleotides are TGTGCCAGCAGCTCCTCGGGGGACAGGGCTCCTGAAGCTTTCTTT.

This sequence joins TRBV6-5 and TRBJ1-1, with TRBD1 as a possible D gene (6 bases). With 8 bases removed from V and 5 bases from J, the gap between germline ends came to 18 bases. The CDR3 spans 14 residues. The germline CDR1 and CDR2 sequences are MNHEY and SVGAGI. The CDR3 DNA sequence: TGTGCCAGCCTTGTAGGGGGTGCGGGGACTGAAGCTTTCTTT. Its translation is CASLVGGAGTEAFF.

The chain uses TRBV15 and TRBJ2-1; D possibly matches TRBD1 or TRBD2 (6 bases each). V was trimmed by 0 bases and J by 9 bases, leaving 12 bases between them. The germline V gene encodes CDR1 LNHNV and CDR2 YYDKDF (reference sequence). The CDR3 runs 14 residues. This chain's CDR3 is CATSRDRGAREQFF. The CDR3 DNA reads TGTGCCACCAGCAGAGATAGGGGGGCTCGTGAGCAGTTCTTC.

DNA of the CDR3: TGTGCCATCAGTGAGTTCCTAACTATAGCGGGAGGTCTTTACGAGCAGTACTTC. Translation: CAISEFLTIAGGLYEQYF. This chain links TRBV10-3 with TRBJ2-7, with 10 positions matching TRBD2. CDR1 ENHRY and CDR2 SYGVKD come from the germline V gene. V gave up 1 base and J gave up 4 bases; unmatched junction bases: 13. The CDR3 extends over 18 amino acids.

This clone was recorded only once. The chain combines TRBV6-1 with TRBJ2-1; a possible D gene is TRBD1 (5 bases). The CDR3 length is 13 residues. V gave up 8 bases and J gave up 3 bases, with 11 bases separating them. Germline CDR1 reads MNHNS; CDR2 reads SASEGT. The CDR3 DNA is TGTGCCAGCCCAGCAGGGAACTACAATGAGCAGTTCTTC. Amino acid sequence: CASPAGNYNEQFF.